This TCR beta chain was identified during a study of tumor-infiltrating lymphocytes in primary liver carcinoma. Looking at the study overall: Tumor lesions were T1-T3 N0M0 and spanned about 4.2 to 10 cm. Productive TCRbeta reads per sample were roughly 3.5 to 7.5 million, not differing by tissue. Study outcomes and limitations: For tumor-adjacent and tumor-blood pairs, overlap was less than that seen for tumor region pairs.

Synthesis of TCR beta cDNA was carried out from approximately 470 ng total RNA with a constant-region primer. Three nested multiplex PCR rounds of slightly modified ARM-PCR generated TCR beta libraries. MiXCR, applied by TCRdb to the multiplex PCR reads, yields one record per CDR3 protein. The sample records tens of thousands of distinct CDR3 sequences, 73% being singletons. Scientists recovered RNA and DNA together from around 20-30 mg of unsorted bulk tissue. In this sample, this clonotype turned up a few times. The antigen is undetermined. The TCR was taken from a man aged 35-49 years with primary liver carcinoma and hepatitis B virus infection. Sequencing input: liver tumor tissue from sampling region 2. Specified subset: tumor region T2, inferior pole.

The CDR3 here is CSAFDPGLGVYEQFF. CDR3 coding DNA: TGCAGTGCTTTTGACCCGGGACTAGGCGTGTATGAGCAGTTCTTC. The V call is TRBV20-1, the J call TRBJ2-1, with 8 bases identical to TRBD2. The CDR3 runs 15 residues. The V segment lost 5 bases and the J segment 8 bases; nucleotides outside the gene matches: 14. Germline CDR1 DFQATT, CDR2 SNEGSKA (reference sequence).